The TCR beta chain under discussion was sequenced for a study of post-analysis software for immune sequencing data. Broader study findings: There were roughly 5 TRBV segments more frequent in patients than controls, and TRBV5-6, TRBV5-1 and TRBV20-1 were among them. Controls showed significantly higher normalized Chao1 diversity than did multiple sclerosis patients.

Unique molecular identifiers were built into the TCR beta cDNA libraries. TCRdb called the PCR reads again in MiXCR, with one record for every CDR3 protein. The sample consists of roughly 540,000 distinct CDR3 sequences, around 36% of them appearing once. There are 14 residues in the CDR3. In the case of this clonotype: Its antigen is currently unknown.

Sequenced material: blood. This receptor was obtained from a girl aged 2-17 years with multiple sclerosis. The chain uses TRBV12-3 or TRBV12-4 and TRBJ2-7, with 8 nucleotides matching TRBD1. The CDR3 loop is CAFSPGDRSYEQYF. The DNA of the CDR3 is TGTGCTTTCTCACCGGGGGACAGGTCCTACGAGCAGTACTTC.